This is a list of T cell receptor beta chains from one sample in a study of blood T cells in healthy people across ages. From the 5' RACE reads, TCRdb called clonotypes with MiXCR, one entry per CDR3 protein. The sample has over 1.5 million distinct CDR3 sequences, roughly 49% seen once; the top ten hold more than 2%. Sequences were obtained from blood. The receptors were sampled from a middle-aged woman in good health. Both conserved end residues are part of each CDR3. D genes are given only for firm matches.

V: TRBV6-2/TRBV6-3; D: TRBD1; J: TRBJ2-6; CDR3: CASSFHRPGGISGANVLTF
V: TRBV7-7; D: TRBD1; J: TRBJ2-3; CDR3: CASSLVQGAANTQYF
V: TRBV20-1; D: TRBD2; J: TRBJ2-7; CDR3: CSAVPGLAGTSQYF
V: TRBV18; D: TRBD1; J: TRBJ2-5; CDR3: CASSETGASGETQYF
V: TRBV5-1; D: TRBD1; J: TRBJ1-2; CDR3: CASSLVVTGEYGYTF
V: TRBV10-3; D: TRBD1; J: TRBJ1-2; CDR3: CVISEQGESGYTF
V: TRBV12-5; D: NA; J: TRBJ1-2; CDR3: CASGLASTAGTSDGYTF
V: TRBV5-1; D: TRBD1; J: TRBJ2-7; CDR3: CASSLGADRGNYEQYF
V: TRBV29-1; D: NA; J: TRBJ1-5; CDR3: CSVVTDSNQPQHF
V: TRBV5-1; D: NA; J: TRBJ2-2; CDR3: CASSLATLNTGELFF
V: TRBV5-1; D: NA; J: TRBJ2-7; CDR3: CASSLSQDDEQYF
V: TRBV29-1; D: TRBD1; J: TRBJ1-2; CDR3: CSVATGGFGYTF
V: TRBV13; D: TRBD1; J: NA; CDR3: CASSCDRVGYEQYF
V: TRBV5-1; D: NA; J: TRBJ2-7; CDR3: CASSLGDLLNNEQYF
V: TRBV14; D: NA; J: TRBJ2-5; CDR3: CASSQVTGPETQYF
V: TRBV6-2/TRBV6-3; D: TRBD1; J: TRBJ2-7; CDR3: CASSYGDRGREQYF
V: TRBV5-1; D: NA; J: TRBJ2-1; CDR3: CASSLAVGEQFF
V: TRBV7-9; D: TRBD1; J: TRBJ1-4; CDR3: CASSWHRDRDEKLFF
V: TRBV16; D: NA; J: TRBJ2-7; CDR3: CASSQGHQGLAPYEQYF
V: TRBV7-9; D: NA; J: TRBJ1-2; CDR3: CASSLVQGQHGYTF
V: TRBV28; D: NA; J: TRBJ2-1; CDR3: CASSFGTGPLYNEQFF
V: TRBV7-2; D: TRBD1; J: TRBJ1-6; CDR3: CASSFGTGTLNSPLHF
V: TRBV5-1; D: NA; J: TRBJ2-3; CDR3: CASSLSSPSSTDTQYF
V: TRBV7-2; D: NA; J: TRBJ1-1; CDR3: CASSLPMNTEAFF
V: TRBV2; D: TRBD1; J: TRBJ2-5; CDR3: CASSEPSGQGTLRSLETQYF
V: TRBV9; D: NA; J: TRBJ1-6; CDR3: CASSVEATGLSPLHF
V: TRBV5-6; D: NA; J: TRBJ1-1; CDR3: CASSFSVTEAFF
V: TRBV7-2; D: NA; J: TRBJ1-6; CDR3: CASSSDGGVYNSPLHF
V: TRBV4-2; D: TRBD2; J: TRBJ2-1; CDR3: CASSQEVGGAYNEQFF
V: TRBV4-2; D: TRBD2; J: TRBJ2-3; CDR3: CASSHVAGGSTDTQYF
V: TRBV6-2/TRBV6-3; D: TRBD1; J: TRBJ2-7; CDR3: CASSYSTGTGYNEQYF
V: TRBV5-5; D: TRBD2; J: TRBJ2-1; CDR3: CASSSSGDVYNEQFF
V: TRBV20-1; D: NA; J: TRBJ2-7; CDR3: CSAPNLQRSYEQYF
V: TRBV7-2; D: NA; J: TRBJ2-3; CDR3: CASSSQMTSTDTQYF
V: TRBV20-1; D: TRBD1; J: TRBJ2-7; CDR3: CSAIKPQGIIYEQYF
V: TRBV15; D: NA; J: TRBJ2-1; CDR3: CATSRDRGGGETQFF
V: TRBV9; D: TRBD1; J: TRBJ2-3; CDR3: CASSVGGTGRTDTQYF
V: TRBV20-1; D: NA; J: TRBJ1-4; CDR3: CSALGHPVLTNEKLFF
V: TRBV7-2; D: NA; J: TRBJ2-7; CDR3: CASSYPTLESSYEQYF
V: TRBV11-1; D: NA; J: TRBJ2-7; CDR3: CASSRPRQPISYEQYF
V: TRBV5-1; D: NA; J: TRBJ2-1; CDR3: CASSFDVNNEQFF
V: TRBV29-1; D: NA; J: TRBJ2-5; CDR3: CSGVTSSPETQYF
V: TRBV7-2; D: NA; J: TRBJ2-5; CDR3: CASSLSTRRETQYF
V: TRBV4-2; D: TRBD1; J: TRBJ1-4; CDR3: CASSPRDRVEKLFF
V: TRBV27; D: NA; J: NA; CDR3: CASRREAYNEQYF
V: TRBV5-1; D: NA; J: TRBJ2-7; CDR3: CASSLNREKAYEQYF